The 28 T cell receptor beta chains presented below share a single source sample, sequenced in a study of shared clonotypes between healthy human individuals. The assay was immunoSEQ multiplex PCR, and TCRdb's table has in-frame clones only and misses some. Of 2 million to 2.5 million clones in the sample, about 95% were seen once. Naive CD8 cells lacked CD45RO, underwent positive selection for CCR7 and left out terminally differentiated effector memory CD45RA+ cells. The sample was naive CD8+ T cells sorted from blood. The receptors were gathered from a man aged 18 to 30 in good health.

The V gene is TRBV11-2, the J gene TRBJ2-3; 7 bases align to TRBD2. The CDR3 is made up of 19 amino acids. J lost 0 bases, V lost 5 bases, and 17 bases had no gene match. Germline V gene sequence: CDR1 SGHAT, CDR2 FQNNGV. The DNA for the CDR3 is TGTGCCAGCAGCAATTTCCCCTCTAGCGGTCCTTCTAGCACAGATACGCAGTATTTT. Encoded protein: CASSNFPSSGPSSTDTQYF.

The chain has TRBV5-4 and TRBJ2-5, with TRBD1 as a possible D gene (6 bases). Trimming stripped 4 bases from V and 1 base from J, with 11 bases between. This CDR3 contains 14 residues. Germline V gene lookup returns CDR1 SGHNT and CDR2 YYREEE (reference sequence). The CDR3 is CASSGGQLQETQYF. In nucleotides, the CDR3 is TGTGCCAGCAGCGGAGGACAGCTCCAAGAGACCCAGTACTTC.

The CDR3 nucleotides are TGTGCCAGCAGCTTAGTACGCGGAACGACCACAGATACGCAGTATTTT. Translating gives CASSLVRGTTTDTQYF. J is TRBJ2-3 and V is TRBV7-8; the D is unclear. Trimming took 1 base from V and 2 from J, leaving 13 bases between them. Germline CDR1 reads SGHVS; CDR2 reads FQNEAQ. CDR3 length: 16 amino acids. The whole variable domain, remainder taken from reference TRBV7-8 and TRBJ2-3, is GAGVSQSPRYKVAKRGQDVALRCDPISGHVSLFWYQQALGQGPEFLTYFQNEAQLDKSGLPSDRFFAERPEGSVSTLKIQRTQQEDSAVYLCASSLVRGTTTDTQYFGPGTRLTVL.

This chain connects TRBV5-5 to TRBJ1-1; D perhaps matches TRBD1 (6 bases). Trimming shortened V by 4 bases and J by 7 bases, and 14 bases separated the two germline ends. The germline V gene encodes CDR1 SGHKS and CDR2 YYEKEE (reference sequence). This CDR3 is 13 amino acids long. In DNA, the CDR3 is TGTGCCAGCAGCCCCTGGACAGATAGTGAAGCTTTCTTT. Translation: CASSPWTDSEAFF.

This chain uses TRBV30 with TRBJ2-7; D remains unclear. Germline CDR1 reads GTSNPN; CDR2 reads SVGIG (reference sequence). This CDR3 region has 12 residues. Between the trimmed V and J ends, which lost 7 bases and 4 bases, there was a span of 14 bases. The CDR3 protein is CAFERAFYEQYF. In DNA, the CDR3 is TGTGCCTTTGAACGGGCTTTTTACGAGCAGTACTTC. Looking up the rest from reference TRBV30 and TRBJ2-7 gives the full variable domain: SQTIHQWPATLVQPVGSPLSLECTVEGTSNPNLYWYRQAAGRGLQLLFYSVGIGQISSEVPQNLSASRPQDRQFILSSKKLLLSDSGFYLCAFERAFYEQYFGPGTRLTVT.

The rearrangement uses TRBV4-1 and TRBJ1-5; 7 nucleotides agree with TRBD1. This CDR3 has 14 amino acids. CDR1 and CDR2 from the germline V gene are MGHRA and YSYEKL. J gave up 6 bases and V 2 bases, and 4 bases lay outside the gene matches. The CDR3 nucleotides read TGCGCCAGCAGCCAACAGGGGGGGACTCAGCCCCAGCATTTT. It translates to CASSQQGGTQPQHF.

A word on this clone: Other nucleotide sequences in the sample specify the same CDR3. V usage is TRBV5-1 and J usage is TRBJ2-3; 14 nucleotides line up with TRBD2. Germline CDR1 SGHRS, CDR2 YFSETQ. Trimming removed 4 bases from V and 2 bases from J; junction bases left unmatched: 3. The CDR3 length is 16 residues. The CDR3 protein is CASSLGLAGVTDTQYF. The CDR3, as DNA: TGCGCCAGCAGCCTGGGACTAGCGGGAGTCACAGATACGCAGTATTTT.

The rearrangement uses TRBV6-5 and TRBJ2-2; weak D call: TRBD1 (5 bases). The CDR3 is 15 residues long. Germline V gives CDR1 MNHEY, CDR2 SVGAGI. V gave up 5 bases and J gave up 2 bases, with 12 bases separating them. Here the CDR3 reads CASSTDSANTGELFF. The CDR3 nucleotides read TGTGCCAGCAGTACCGACAGTGCTAACACCGGGGAGCTGTTTTTT.

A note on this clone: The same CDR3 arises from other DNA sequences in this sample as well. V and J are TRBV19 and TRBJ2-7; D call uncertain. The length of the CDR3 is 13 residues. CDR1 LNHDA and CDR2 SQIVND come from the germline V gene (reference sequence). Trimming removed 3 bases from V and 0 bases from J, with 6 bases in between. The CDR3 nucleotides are TGTGCCAGTAGTATCGGTCTCTCCTACGAGCAGTACTTC. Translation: CASSIGLSYEQYF.

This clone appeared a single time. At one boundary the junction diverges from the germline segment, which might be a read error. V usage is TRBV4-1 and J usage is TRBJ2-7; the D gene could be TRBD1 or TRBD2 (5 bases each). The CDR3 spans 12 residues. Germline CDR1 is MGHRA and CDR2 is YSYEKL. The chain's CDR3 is CASSEEGSEQYF. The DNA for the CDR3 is TGCGCCAGCAGCGAAGAGGGGTCCGAGCAGTACTTC.

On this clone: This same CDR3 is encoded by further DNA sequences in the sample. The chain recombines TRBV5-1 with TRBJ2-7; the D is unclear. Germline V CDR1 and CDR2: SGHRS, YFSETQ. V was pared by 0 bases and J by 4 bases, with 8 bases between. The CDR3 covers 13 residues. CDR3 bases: TGCGCCAGCAGCTTGGCCGTCGGATACGAGCAGTACTTC. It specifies CASSLAVGYEQYF.

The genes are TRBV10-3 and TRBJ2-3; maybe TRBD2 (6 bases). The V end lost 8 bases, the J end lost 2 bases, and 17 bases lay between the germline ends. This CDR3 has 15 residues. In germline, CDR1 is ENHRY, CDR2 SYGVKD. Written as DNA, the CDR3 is TGTGCCATCGGCGGGGTGACAGTATTCACAGATACGCAGTATTTT. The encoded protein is CAIGGVTVFTDTQYF.

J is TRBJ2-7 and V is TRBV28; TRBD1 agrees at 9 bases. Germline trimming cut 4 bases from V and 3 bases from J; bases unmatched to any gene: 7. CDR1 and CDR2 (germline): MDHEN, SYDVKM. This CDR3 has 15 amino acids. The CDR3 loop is CASSSTGTGIYEQYF. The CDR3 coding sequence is TGTGCCAGCAGTTCTACCGGGACAGGGATCTACGAGCAGTACTTC.

The CDR3 reads CASSVEGTLAGGTDTQYF. As DNA, the CDR3 is TGTGCCAGCAGCGTAGAAGGGACACTAGCGGGAGGTACAGATACGCAGTATTTT. The rearrangement uses TRBV9 and TRBJ2-3, with 12 positions matching TRBD2. Trimming removed 0 bases from V and 3 bases from J; junction bases left unmatched: 8. CDR1 is SGDLS and CDR2 is YYNGEE in the germline V gene. This CDR3 has 18 residues.

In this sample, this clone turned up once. The CDR3: CASSLGQSVTGELFF. The CDR3 region has the DNA TGTGCCAGCAGCCTGGGACAGTCCGTCACCGGGGAGCTGTTTTTT. This chain uses TRBV5-6 with TRBJ2-2; 7 bases are a match to TRBD1. The CDR3 runs 15 residues. The junction had 7 bases not matched to a gene; V was cut back by 4 bases and J by 4 bases. The germline V gene has CDR1 SGHDT and CDR2 YYEEEE.

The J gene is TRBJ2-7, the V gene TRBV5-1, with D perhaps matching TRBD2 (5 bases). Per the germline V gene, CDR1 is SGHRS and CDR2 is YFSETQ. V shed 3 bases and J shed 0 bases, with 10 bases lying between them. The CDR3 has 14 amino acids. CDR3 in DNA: TGCGCCAGCAGCTGGAGCGGATTCTCCTACGAGCAGTACTTC. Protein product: CASSWSGFSYEQYF. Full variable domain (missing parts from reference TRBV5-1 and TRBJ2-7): KAGVTQTPRYLIKTRGQQVTLSCSPISGHRSVSWYQQTPGQGLQFLFEYFSETQRNKGNFPGRFSGRQFSNSRSEMNVSTLELGDSALYLCASSWSGFSYEQYFGPGTRLTVT.

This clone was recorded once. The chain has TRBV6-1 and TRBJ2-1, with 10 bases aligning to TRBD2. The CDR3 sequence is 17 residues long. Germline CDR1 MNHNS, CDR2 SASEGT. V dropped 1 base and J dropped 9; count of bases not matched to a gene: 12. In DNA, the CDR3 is TGTGCCAGCAGTGAAGTAACTAGCGGGGTCCCGGGGAGTGAGCAGTTCTTC. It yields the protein CASSEVTSGVPGSEQFF.

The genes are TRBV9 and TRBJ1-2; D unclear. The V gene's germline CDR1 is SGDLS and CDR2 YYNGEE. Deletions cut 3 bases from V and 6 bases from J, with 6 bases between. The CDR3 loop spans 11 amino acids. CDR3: CASSATDGYTF. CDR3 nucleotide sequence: TGTGCCAGCAGCGCAACTGATGGCTACACCTTC.

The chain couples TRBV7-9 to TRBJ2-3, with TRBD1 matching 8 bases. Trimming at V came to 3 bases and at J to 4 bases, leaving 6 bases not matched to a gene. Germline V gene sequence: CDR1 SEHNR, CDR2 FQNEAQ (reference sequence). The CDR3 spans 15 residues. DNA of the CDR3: TGTGCCAGCAGCTTGGCCGGGACAGGTCCAGATACGCAGTATTTT. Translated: CASSLAGTGPDTQYF. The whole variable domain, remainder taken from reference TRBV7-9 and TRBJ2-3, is DTGVSQNPRHKITKRGQNVTFRCDPISEHNRLYWYRQTLGQGPEFLTYFQNEAQLEKSRLLSDRFSAERPKGSFSTLEIQRTEQGDSAMYLCASSLAGTGPDTQYFGPGTRLTVL.

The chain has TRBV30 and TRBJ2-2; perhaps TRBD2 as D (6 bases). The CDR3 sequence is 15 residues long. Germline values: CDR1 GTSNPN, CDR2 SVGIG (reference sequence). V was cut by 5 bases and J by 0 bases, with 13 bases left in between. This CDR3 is CAWDRRGTNTGELFF. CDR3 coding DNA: TGTGCCTGGGACCGGAGGGGTACGAACACCGGGGAGCTGTTTTTT. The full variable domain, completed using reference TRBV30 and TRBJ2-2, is SQTIHQWPATLVQPVGSPLSLECTVEGTSNPNLYWYRQAAGRGLQLLFYSVGIGQISSEVPQNLSASRPQDRQFILSSKKLLLSDSGFYLCAWDRRGTNTGELFFGEGSRLTVL.

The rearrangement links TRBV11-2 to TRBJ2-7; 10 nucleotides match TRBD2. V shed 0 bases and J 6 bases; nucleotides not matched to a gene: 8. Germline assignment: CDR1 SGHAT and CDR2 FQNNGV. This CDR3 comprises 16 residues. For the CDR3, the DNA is TGTGCCAGCAGCTTAGACGTAGCGGGGGGCACGGGCGAGCAGTACTTC. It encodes CASSLDVAGGTGEQYF.

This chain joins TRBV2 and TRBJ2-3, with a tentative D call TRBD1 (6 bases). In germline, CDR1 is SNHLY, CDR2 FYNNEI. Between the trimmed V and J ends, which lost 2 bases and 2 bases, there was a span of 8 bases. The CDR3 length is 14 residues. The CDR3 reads CASSEQGTTDTQYF. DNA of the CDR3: TGTGCCAGCAGTGAACAGGGGACCACAGATACGCAGTATTTT.

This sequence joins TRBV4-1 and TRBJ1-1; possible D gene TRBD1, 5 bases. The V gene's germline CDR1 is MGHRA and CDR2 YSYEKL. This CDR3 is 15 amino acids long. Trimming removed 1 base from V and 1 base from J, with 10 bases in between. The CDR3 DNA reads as TGCGCCAGCAGCCAAGTCGCAGGGACGAACACTGAAGCTTTCTTT. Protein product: CASSQVAGTNTEAFF.

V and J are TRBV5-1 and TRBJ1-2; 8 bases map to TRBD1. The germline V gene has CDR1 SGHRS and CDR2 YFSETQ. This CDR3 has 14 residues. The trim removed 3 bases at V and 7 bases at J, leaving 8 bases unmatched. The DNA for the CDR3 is TGCGCCAGCAGCTCCCCGGACAGGGCTGGTGGCTACACCTTC. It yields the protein CASSSPDRAGGYTF.

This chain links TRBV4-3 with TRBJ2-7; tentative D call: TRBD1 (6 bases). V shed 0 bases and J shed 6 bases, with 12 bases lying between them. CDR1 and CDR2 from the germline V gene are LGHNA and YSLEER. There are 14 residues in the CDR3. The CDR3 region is CASSQDEAGAEQYF. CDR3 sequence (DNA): TGCGCCAGCAGCCAAGATGAAGCAGGGGCCGAGCAGTACTTC.

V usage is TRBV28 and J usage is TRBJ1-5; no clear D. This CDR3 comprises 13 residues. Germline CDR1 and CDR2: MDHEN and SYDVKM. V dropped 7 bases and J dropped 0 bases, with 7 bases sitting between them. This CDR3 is CASIQYSNQPQHF. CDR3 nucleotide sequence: TGTGCCAGCATACAGTATAGCAATCAGCCCCAGCATTTT.

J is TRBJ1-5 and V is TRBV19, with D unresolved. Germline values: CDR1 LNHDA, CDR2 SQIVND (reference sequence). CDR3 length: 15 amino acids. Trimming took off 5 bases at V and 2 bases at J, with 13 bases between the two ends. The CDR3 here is CASSLLEEGNQPQHF. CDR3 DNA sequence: TGTGCCAGTAGTCTCCTTGAAGAGGGCAATCAGCCCCAGCATTTT.

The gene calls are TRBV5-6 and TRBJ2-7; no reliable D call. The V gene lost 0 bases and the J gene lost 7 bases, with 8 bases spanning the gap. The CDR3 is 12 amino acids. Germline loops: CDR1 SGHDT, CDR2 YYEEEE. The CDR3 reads CASSLVQEEQYF. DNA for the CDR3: TGTGCCAGCAGCTTGGTGCAAGAGGAGCAGTACTTC.